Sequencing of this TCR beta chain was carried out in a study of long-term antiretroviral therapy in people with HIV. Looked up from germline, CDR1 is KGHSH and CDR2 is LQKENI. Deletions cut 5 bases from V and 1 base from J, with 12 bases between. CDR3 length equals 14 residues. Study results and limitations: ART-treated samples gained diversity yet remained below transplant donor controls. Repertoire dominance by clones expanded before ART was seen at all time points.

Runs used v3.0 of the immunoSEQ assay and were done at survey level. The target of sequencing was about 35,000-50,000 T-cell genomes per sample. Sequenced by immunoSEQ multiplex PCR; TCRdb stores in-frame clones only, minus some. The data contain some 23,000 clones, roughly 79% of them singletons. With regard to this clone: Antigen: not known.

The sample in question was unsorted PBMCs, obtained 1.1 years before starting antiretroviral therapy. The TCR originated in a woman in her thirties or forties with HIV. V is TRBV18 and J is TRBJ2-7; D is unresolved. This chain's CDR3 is CASSGSHASYEQYF. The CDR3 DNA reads TGTGCCAGCTCAGGCTCCCACGCATCCTACGAGCAGTACTTC.